This record looks at one T cell receptor beta chain sequence and its context. Germline-derived CDR1 and CDR2 are GTSNPN and SVGIG (reference sequence). This CDR3 is built from 15 residues. Losses at the gene ends were 3 bases for V and 7 bases for J; bases not matched to a gene: 11. Measured with immunoSEQ multiplex PCR; TCRdb has only the in-frame clones, and not every one. Among just over 80,000 clones listed, 94% were seen once. The data belong to a study of technical replicates of blood from a few donors. Material for sequencing was T cells isolated from PBMCs. This sequence originates from a human donor in good health. The chain couples TRBV30 to TRBJ1-2; TRBD1 matches 10 bases. This chain's CDR3 is CAWRRTGGSAGGYTF. For the CDR3, the DNA is TGTGCCTGGAGAAGGACAGGGGGTTCGGCGGGTGGCTACACCTTC.